This T cell receptor (beta chain) is from a study of blood T cell repertoires in COVID-19. Background on the study: From the United States, Italy and Spain came samples of acute and convalescent COVID-19. Nucleic acid was either cDNA or gDNA, and it came from T cells, B-cell-depleted T cells, or PBMCs.

Per the original data handling: Amplification with reference gene primers provided the estimates of nucleated cell counts. Measured with immunoSEQ multiplex PCR; TCRdb has only the in-frame clones, and not every one. V, J and clone size derive from that table, while D and trimming were established from the DNA sequence. The profile covers 150,000 to 200,000 clones, with 75% to 90% appearing a single time and over 2.5% taken by the ten largest. V trimming: 5 bases; J trimming: 2 bases; junction bases outside the gene matches: 11. The germline CDR1 and CDR2 sequences are SGHAT and FQNNGV. CDR3 length: 19 amino acids.

The chain carries TRBV11-2 and TRBJ2-1; TRBD2 agrees at 14 bases. Sequenced: peripheral blood. The clonotype comes from a man in his 60s with acute or convalescent COVID-19. The CDR3 DNA follows: TGTGCCAGCAGCCGCCGACTAGCGGGAGGGAGTGGGGCCTACAATGAGCAGTTCTTC. Translated, it gives CASSRRLAGGSGAYNEQFF.